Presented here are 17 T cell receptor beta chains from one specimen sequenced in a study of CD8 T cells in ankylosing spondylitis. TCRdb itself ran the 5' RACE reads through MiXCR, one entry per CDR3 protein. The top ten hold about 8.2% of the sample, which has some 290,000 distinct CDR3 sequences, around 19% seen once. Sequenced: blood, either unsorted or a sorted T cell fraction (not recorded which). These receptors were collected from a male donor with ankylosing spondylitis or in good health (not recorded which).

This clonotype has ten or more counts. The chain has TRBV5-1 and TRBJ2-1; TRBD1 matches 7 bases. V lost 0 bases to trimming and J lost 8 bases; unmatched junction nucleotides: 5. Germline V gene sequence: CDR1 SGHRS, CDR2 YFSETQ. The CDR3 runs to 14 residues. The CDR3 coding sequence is TGCGCCAGCAGCTTGGACAGGGGTGTCGATGAGCAGTTCTTC. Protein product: CASSLDRGVDEQFF.

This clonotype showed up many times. The CDR3 here is CSARTDPKDTQYF. CDR3 coding DNA: TGCAGTGCGAGGACGGATCCTAAAGATACGCAGTATTTT. The chain has TRBV20-1 and TRBJ2-3; D gene uncertain. This CDR3 is built from 13 residues. Deletions cut 6 bases from V and 5 bases from J, with 15 bases between. CDR1 is DFQATT and CDR2 is SNEGSKA in the germline V gene (reference sequence).

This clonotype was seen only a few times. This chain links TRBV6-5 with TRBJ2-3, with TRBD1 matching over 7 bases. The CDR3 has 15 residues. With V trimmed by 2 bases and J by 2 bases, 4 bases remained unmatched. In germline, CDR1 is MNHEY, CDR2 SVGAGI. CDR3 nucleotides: TGTGCCAGCAGTTACCACGACAGGGTCACAGATACGCAGTATTTT. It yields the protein CASSYHDRVTDTQYF.

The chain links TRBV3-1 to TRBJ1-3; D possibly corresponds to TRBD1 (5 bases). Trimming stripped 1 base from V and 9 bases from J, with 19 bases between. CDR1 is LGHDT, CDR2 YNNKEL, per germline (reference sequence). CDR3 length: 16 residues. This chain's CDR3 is CASSQGSAQGYSTIYF. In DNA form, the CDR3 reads TGTGCCAGCAGCCAAGGATCGGCGCAGGGCTATAGCACCATATATTTT.

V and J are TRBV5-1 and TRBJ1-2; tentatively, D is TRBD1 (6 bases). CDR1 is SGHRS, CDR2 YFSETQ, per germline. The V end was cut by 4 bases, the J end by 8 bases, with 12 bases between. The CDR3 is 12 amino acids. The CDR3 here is CASSPDRTGYTF. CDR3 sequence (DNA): TGCGCCAGCAGCCCCGACAGGACGGGCTACACCTTC.

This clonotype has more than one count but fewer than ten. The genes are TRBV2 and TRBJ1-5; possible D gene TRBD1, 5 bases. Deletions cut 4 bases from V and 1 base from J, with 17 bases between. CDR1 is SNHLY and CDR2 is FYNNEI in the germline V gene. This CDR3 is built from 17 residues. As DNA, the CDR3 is TGTGCCAGCAGTGGGGGGGGGACCCTACTAAGCAATCAGCCCCAGCATTTT. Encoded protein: CASSGGGTLLSNQPQHF.

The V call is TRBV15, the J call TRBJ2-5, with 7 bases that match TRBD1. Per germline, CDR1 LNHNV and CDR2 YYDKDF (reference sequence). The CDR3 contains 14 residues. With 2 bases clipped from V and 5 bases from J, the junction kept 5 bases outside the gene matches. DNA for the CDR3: TGTGCCACCAGCAGAAGACAGGGTGGGGAGACCCAGTACTTC. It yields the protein CATSRRQGGETQYF.

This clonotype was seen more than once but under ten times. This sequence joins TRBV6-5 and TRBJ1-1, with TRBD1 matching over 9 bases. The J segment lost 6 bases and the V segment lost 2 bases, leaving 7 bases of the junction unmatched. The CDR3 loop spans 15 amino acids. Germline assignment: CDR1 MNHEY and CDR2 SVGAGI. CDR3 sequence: CASSYRQGESPEAFF. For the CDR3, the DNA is TGTGCCAGCAGTTACAGACAGGGGGAATCCCCTGAAGCTTTCTTT.

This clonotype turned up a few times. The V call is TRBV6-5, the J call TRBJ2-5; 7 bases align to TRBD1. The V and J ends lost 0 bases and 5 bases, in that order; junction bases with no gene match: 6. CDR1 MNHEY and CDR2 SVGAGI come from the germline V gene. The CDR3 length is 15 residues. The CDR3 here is CASSYSERGRETQYF. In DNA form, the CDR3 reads TGTGCCAGCAGTTACTCGGAAAGGGGGCGGGAGACCCAGTACTTC.

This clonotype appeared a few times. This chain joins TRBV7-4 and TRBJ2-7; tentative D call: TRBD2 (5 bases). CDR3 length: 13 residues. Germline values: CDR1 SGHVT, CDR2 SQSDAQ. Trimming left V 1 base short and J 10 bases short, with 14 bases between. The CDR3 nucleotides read TGTGCCAGCAGCTTAGACTCTATAGGACTCCAGTACGTC. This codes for CASSLDSIGLQYV.

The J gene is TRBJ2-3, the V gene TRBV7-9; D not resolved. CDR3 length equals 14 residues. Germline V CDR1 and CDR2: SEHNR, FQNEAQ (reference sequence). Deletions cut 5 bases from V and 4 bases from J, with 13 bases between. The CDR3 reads CASSAQELPDTQYF. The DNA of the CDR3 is TGTGCCAGCAGCGCCCAAGAGCTCCCAGATACGCAGTATTTT.

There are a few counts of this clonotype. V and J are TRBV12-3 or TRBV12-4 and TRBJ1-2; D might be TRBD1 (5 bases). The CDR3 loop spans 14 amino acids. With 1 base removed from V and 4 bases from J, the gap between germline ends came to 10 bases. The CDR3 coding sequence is TGTGCCAGCAGTTTAGTCGCAGGGAGCTATGGCTACACCTTC. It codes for CASSLVAGSYGYTF.

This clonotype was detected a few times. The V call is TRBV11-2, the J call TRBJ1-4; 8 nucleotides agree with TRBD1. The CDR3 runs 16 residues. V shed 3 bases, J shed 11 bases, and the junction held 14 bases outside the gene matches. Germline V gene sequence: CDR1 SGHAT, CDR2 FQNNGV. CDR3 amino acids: CASSLEGQGLMRKLFF. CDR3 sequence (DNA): TGTGCCAGCAGCTTGGAAGGACAGGGACTAATGAGGAAACTGTTTTTT. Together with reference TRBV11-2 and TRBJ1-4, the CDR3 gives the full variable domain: EAGVAQSPRYKIIEKRQSVAFWCNPISGHATLYWYQQILGQGPKLLIQFQNNGVVDDSQLPKDRFSAERLKGVDSTLKIQPAKLEDSAVYLCASSLEGQGLMRKLFFGSGTQLSVL.

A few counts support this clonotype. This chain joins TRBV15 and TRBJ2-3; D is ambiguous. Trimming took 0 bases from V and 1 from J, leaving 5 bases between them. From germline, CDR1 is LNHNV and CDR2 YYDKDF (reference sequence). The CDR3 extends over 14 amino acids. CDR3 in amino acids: CATSRDMGTDTQYF. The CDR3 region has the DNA TGTGCCACCAGCAGAGATATGGGCACAGATACGCAGTATTTT.

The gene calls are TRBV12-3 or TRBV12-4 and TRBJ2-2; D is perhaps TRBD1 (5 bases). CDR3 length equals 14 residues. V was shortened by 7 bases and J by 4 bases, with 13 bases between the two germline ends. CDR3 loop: CASTVAGITGELFF. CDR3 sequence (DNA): TGTGCCAGCACAGTGGCAGGGATCACCGGGGAGCTGTTTTTT.

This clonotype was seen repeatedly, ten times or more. CDR3 region: CASSQERLAGGTGELFF. The CDR3 DNA reads as TGCGCCAGCAGCCAAGAAAGACTAGCGGGGGGGACCGGGGAGCTGTTTTTT. The rearrangement joins TRBV4-1 to TRBJ2-2, with 14 bases identical to TRBD2. This CDR3 region has 17 residues. Germline assignment: CDR1 MGHRA and CDR2 YSYEKL. V shed 0 bases and J 5 bases; nucleotides not matched to a gene: 2.

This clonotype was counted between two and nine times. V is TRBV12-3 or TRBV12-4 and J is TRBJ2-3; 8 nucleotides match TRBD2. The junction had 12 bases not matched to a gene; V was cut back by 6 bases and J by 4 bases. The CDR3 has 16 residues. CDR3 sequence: CASSWSELAVPDTQYF. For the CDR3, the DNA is TGTGCCAGCAGCTGGAGCGAACTAGCGGTGCCAGATACGCAGTATTTT.